A single sample is the source of the 8 T cell receptor beta chains below, sequenced in a study of blood T cell repertoires in COVID-19. Profiling relied on immunoSEQ multiplex PCR, and the TCRdb table lists in-frame clones only, not all of them. The sample gives about 130,000 clones, around 89% of which show up once; about 4.5% is in the top ten. The sample comprised peripheral blood. Source of these receptors: a man in his fifties or sixties with COVID-19, enrolled during active disease.

The rearrangement links TRBV5-4 to TRBJ1-1; 9 nucleotides align to TRBD1. Germline trimming cut 4 bases from V and 1 base from J; bases unmatched to any gene: 5. Looked up from germline, CDR1 is SGHNT and CDR2 is YYREEE (reference sequence). The CDR3 totals 15 residues. The chain's CDR3 is CASSPRQGENTEAFF. The CDR3 DNA sequence: TGTGCCAGCAGCCCCCGACAGGGGGAGAACACTGAAGCTTTCTTT. The full variable domain, in which reference TRBV5-4 and TRBJ1-1 provide the parts outside the CDR3, is ETGVTQSPTHLIKTRGQQVTLRCSSQSGHNTVSWYQQALGQGPQFIFQYYREEENGRGNFPPRFSGLQFPNYSSELNVNALELDDSALYLCASSPRQGENTEAFFGQGTRLTVV.

The chain has TRBV3-1 (or the pseudogene TRBV3-2) and TRBJ1-5; TRBD1 is a possible D gene (5 bases). CDR3 length: 14 amino acids. The germline V gene has CDR1 LGHDT and CDR2 YNNKEL (reference sequence). V shed 1 base and J shed 6 bases, with 10 bases lying between them. CDR3 in amino acids: CASSQAYGGQPQHF. DNA for the CDR3: TGTGCCAGCAGCCAAGCGTACGGGGGTCAGCCCCAGCATTTT.

The chain combines TRBV5-1 with TRBJ2-5; tentative D call: TRBD1 (6 bases). CDR1 and CDR2 (germline): SGHRS, YFSETQ. This CDR3 has 13 residues. The ends were cut back, 4 bases at V and 3 bases at J, with 10 bases in the middle. The CDR3 here is CASSLGQKETQYF. The CDR3 DNA follows: TGCGCCAGCAGCCTGGGACAAAAAGAGACCCAGTACTTC.

The V and J genes are TRBV9 and TRBJ1-5; the D gene is possibly TRBD1 (5 bases). Per germline, CDR1 SGDLS and CDR2 YYNGEE. The V gene lost 0 bases and the J gene lost 3 bases, with 7 bases spanning the gap. The CDR3 has 14 residues. The chain's CDR3 is CASSVGTSNQPQHF. CDR3 nucleotides: TGTGCCAGCAGCGTAGGGACATCCAATCAGCCCCAGCATTTT.

The chain recombines TRBV6-5 with TRBJ1-2, with D possibly being TRBD1 (6 bases). The length of the CDR3 is 15 residues. The germline V gene encodes CDR1 MNHEY and CDR2 SVGAGI. Trimming pared 2 bases from V and 7 bases from J, leaving 17 bases between. The CDR3 loop reads CASSYDSGAVSGYTF. The CDR3 DNA sequence: TGTGCCAGCAGTTACGATTCAGGGGCGGTATCTGGCTACACCTTC.

The CDR3: CASSSGHGSNQPQHF. The CDR3 DNA sequence: TGTGCCAGCAGCTCCGGACATGGGAGCAATCAGCCCCAGCATTTT. This chain uses TRBV3-1 (or the pseudogene TRBV3-2) with TRBJ1-5, with D tentatively TRBD1 (5 bases). V lost 5 bases and J 1 base, leaving 12 bases between the germline ends. The CDR3 is made up of 15 amino acids. The germline V gene has CDR1 LGHDT and CDR2 YNNKEL (reference sequence).

Here the CDR3 reads CSVEDRETGFSGNTIYF. Written as DNA, the CDR3 is TGCAGCGTTGAAGATCGGGAGACAGGGTTCTCTGGAAACACCATATATTTT. This chain uses TRBV29-1 with TRBJ1-3, with 7 bases aligning to TRBD1. Losses at the gene ends were 0 bases for V and 0 bases for J; bases not matched to a gene: 8. Germline CDR1 reads SQVTM; CDR2 reads ANQGSEA. The CDR3 sequence is 17 residues long.

The V call is TRBV18, the J call TRBJ1-1; D is ambiguous. This CDR3 is built from 13 residues. The V gene lost 4 bases and the J gene lost 2 bases, with 8 bases spanning the gap. Germline values: CDR1 KGHSH, CDR2 LQKENI. The chain's CDR3 is CASSLLENTEAFF. CDR3 in DNA: TGTGCCAGCTCACTTTTAGAAAACACTGAAGCTTTCTTT.